The next 12 T cell receptor beta chains were all read from a single sample in a study of T cells in Graves' hyperthyroidism and ophthalmopathy. Amplification yielded TCR beta CDR3 regions, with RNA transcripts as the source. First-round RT-PCR targeting the TCR CDR3 was performed with the HTBI primer set. TCRdb redid the calling of the multiplex PCR reads with MiXCR, one entry per CDR3 protein. Altogether about 350,000 distinct CDR3 sequences are present, 15% to 20% being singletons, with the ten largest covering about 3.7%. The specimen sequenced was blood. The source of these receptors is a woman aged 18 to 35 with Graves' hyperthyroidism.

Ten or more counts support this clonotype. This sequence joins TRBV5-1 and TRBJ2-7, with 8 bases lining up with TRBD1. CDR3 length equals 17 residues. With V trimmed by 1 base and J by 5 bases, 14 bases remained unmatched. Germline CDR1 and CDR2: SGHRS and YFSETQ. The CDR3 region is CASSLPRGSRGPDEQYF. The CDR3 nucleotides are TGCGCCAGCAGCTTGCCCAGGGGGTCCAGGGGGCCCGACGAGCAGTACTTC.

This clonotype showed up many times. The chain recombines TRBV6-1 with TRBJ1-2, with a weak D call TRBD1 (6 bases). V was clipped by 7 bases and J by 3 bases, with 21 bases between them. CDR3 length: 16 amino acids. The germline CDR1 and CDR2 sequences are MNHNS and SASEGT. CDR3 nucleotides: TGTGCCAGCAATCCGGGACGGGGGCTATCCTACTATGGCTACACCTTC. As protein: CASNPGRGLSYYGYTF.

Ten or more counts support this clonotype. The genes are TRBV5-1 and TRBJ1-2; D gene unclear. CDR1 and CDR2 (germline): SGHRS, YFSETQ. CDR3 length: 13 amino acids. V lost 3 bases and J 8 bases, leaving 14 bases between the germline ends. CDR3 DNA sequence: TGCGCCAGCAGCTGGAACTCAGGAAGAGGCTACACCTTC. Residues: CASSWNSGRGYTF.

In its sample, this clonotype was seen a few times. Sequence at one end of the junction differs from germline and may be a read error. This chain uses TRBV28 with TRBJ2-5; no clear D. The germline V gene has CDR1 MDHEN and CDR2 SYDVKM. CDR3 length: 14 amino acids. The CDR3, as DNA: TGTGCCAGCAGTGTACTTGGGTACCAAGAGACCAAGTACTTC. It yields the protein CASSVLGYQETKYF.

This clonotype was seen many times. One end of the junction fails to match germline, which may point to a read error. The gene calls are TRBV2 and TRBJ1-3; TRBD1 is a possible D gene (5 bases). This CDR3 region has 14 residues. CDR1 SNHLY and CDR2 FYNNEI come from the germline V gene. The CDR3 loop is CVSRDGTDGNTIYF. The CDR3 DNA sequence: TGTGTCAGCAGGGACGGGACGGACGGAAACACCATATATTTT.

This clonotype showed up many times. The chain employs TRBV10-3 and TRBJ1-5, with 9 bases aligning to TRBD1. Germline V gene lookup returns CDR1 ENHRY and CDR2 SYGVKD. Trimming removed 1 base from V and 2 bases from J; junction bases left unmatched: 0. The CDR3 is 15 amino acids. CDR3 sequence: CAISEWDRGNQPQHF. CDR3 DNA: TGTGCCATCAGTGAGTGGGACAGGGGCAATCAGCCCCAGCATTTT.

This clonotype was detected ten times or more. The rearrangement joins TRBV11-2 to TRBJ2-2, with D perhaps matching TRBD2 (5 bases). CDR1 is SGHAT and CDR2 is FQNNGV in the germline V gene. The CDR3 has 16 amino acids. Trimming left V 2 bases short and J 1 base short, with 11 bases between. This chain's CDR3 is CASSLSSRGNTGELFF. CDR3 in DNA: TGTGCCAGCAGCTTAAGTTCCCGGGGGAACACCGGGGAGCTGTTTTTT.

This clonotype was counted at least ten times. This chain connects TRBV20-1 to TRBJ1-5; perhaps TRBD1 as D (6 bases). V lost 7 bases and J 1 base, leaving 29 bases between the germline ends. Germline-derived CDR1 and CDR2 are DFQATT and SNEGSKA (reference sequence). The CDR3 has 19 residues. CDR3 sequence: CSDRPDRQRFRVSNQPQHF. Here the CDR3 DNA reads TGCAGTGACAGACCCGACAGGCAACGATTTAGGGTCAGCAATCAGCCCCAGCATTTT.

This clonotype was recorded many times. The rearrangement links TRBV12-3 or TRBV12-4 to TRBJ1-3, with D tentatively TRBD1 (5 bases). V was clipped by 6 bases and J by 4 bases, with 13 bases between them. The CDR3 runs to 14 residues. This chain's CDR3 is CASRLAGGGNTIYF. CDR3 bases: TGTGCCAGCAGACTCGCCGGGGGAGGAAACACCATATATTTT.

The V and J genes are TRBV12-3 or TRBV12-4 and TRBJ2-5; maybe TRBD2 (6 bases). The CDR3 is made up of 18 amino acids. With 8 bases removed from V and 5 bases from J, the gap between germline ends came to 30 bases. CDR3 in amino acids: CASALRTRGISRWETQYF. The CDR3 DNA sequence: TGTGCCAGCGCGTTAAGGACACGGGGGATCTCACGCTGGGAGACCCAGTACTTC.

This clonotype was recorded many times. V is TRBV6-1 and J is TRBJ2-7, with D possibly matching TRBD1 (5 bases). Germline loops: CDR1 MNHNS, CDR2 SASEGT. The CDR3 has 14 residues. V lost 3 bases to trimming and J lost 3 bases, with 12 bases between them. DNA of the CDR3: TGTGCCAGCAGTGACAGGGATTTGGGCTACGAGCAGTACTTC. Translated, it gives CASSDRDLGYEQYF.

The chain uses TRBV18 and TRBJ2-5, with D hard to call. Trimming shortened V by 0 bases and J by 3 bases, and 11 bases separated the two germline ends. The CDR3 is made up of 15 amino acids. The germline gives CDR1 KGHSH, CDR2 LQKENI. The CDR3 DNA sequence: TGTGCCAGCTCACCACCCACAGTTCGGGAAGAGACCCAGTACTTC. This gives the protein CASSPPTVREETQYF.